This T cell receptor (beta chain) was captured in a study of T cell changes during pregnancy in multiple sclerosis. Germline V gene data show CDR1 as SGHVS and CDR2 as FQNEAQ. Germline trimming cut 5 bases from V and 0 bases from J; bases unmatched to any gene: 5. The CDR3 totals 15 residues. Profiling relied on immunoSEQ multiplex PCR, and the TCRdb table lists in-frame clones only, not all of them. Among 40,000 to 45,000 clones, more than 80% were seen once, and the ten largest hold 0.7%. The sequencing here drew on CD4+ T cells from peripheral blood mononuclear cells, taken before pregnancy. This chain uses TRBV7-8 with TRBJ1-1; 8 nucleotides align to TRBD1. This clonotype originated in a female donor with multiple sclerosis, enrolled in a pregnancy study. Written as DNA, the CDR3 is TGTGCCAGCAGCGCCCGGGACAGGATGAACACTGAAGCTTTCTTT. It is translated as CASSARDRMNTEAFF.